This is a list of T cell receptor beta chains from one sample in a study of blood T cell repertoires in COVID-19. Produced via immunoSEQ multiplex PCR; TCRdb's table is partial and in-frame only. The sample contains about 64,000 clones, 80% to 95% of which appear only once. The specimen sequenced was peripheral blood. The source is an elderly woman with active COVID-19. Each CDR3 is given with its conserved first and last residue. D genes are given only for firm matches. Where a row states a size, it is once, few, many or the class of an expanded clone; other rows omit it.

-,TRBV4-1,-,TRBJ1-1,CASSQGGSTEAFF,TGCGCCAGCAGCCAGGGGGGGAGCACTGAAGCTTTCTTT
once,TRBV5-1,-,TRBJ1-1,CASSSDLTANTEAFF,TGCGCCAGCAGCTCGGACCTGACAGCCAACACTGAAGCTTTCTTT
-,TRBV7-7,TRBD1,TRBJ2-2,CASSLQWTGNTGELFF,TGTGCCAGCAGCTTACAATGGACAGGGAACACCGGGGAGCTGTTTTTT
few,TRBV4-1,-,TRBJ2-7,CASSQGLWETSSYEQYF,TGCGCCAGCAGCCAAGGACTATGGGAAACTAGCTCCTACGAGCAGTACTTC
-,TRBV2,-,TRBJ2-2,CASSESLNTGELFF,TGTGCCAGCAGTGAATCTCTGAACACCGGGGAGCTGTTTTTT
-,TRBV19,TRBD1,TRBJ2-7,CASSIGTGTGHYEQYF,TGTGCCAGTAGTATCGGGACCGGGACAGGCCACTACGAGCAGTACTTC
-,TRBV5-1,TRBD2,TRBJ2-5,CASSLGTSGVETQYF,TGCGCCAGCAGCTTGGGGACTAGCGGGGTGGAGACCCAGTACTTC
-,TRBV9,-,TRBJ2-2,CASSNRETGELFF,TGTGCCAGCAGCAATAGGGAGACCGGGGAGCTGTTTTTT
-,TRBV9,TRBD1,TRBJ1-1,CASSPKTGGYTEAFF,TGTGCCAGCAGCCCGAAGACAGGGGGCTACACTGAAGCTTTCTTT
-,TRBV7-9,-,TRBJ2-7,CASRAGASYEQYF,TGTGCCAGCAGGGCTGGAGCCTCCTACGAGCAGTACTTC
-,TRBV5-6,-,TRBJ2-5,CASSFSGETQYF,TGTGCCAGCAGCTTTTCCGGGGAGACCCAGTACTTC
-,TRBV5-1,TRBD2,TRBJ2-1,CASSLARLAGGPRLGSYNEQFF,TGCGCCAGCAGCTTGGCCAGGCTAGCGGGAGGGCCAAGATTGGGCTCCTACAATGAGCAGTTCTTC
-,TRBV6-5,TRBD1,TRBJ1-1,CASSSPTGGTEAFF,TGTGCCAGCAGTTCGCCGACAGGGGGCACTGAAGCTTTCTTT
-,TRBV7-9,TRBD2,TRBJ2-3,CASSRSGGLNTDTQYF,TGTGCCAGCAGCCGTTCGGGGGGACTCAACACAGATACGCAGTATTTT
-,TRBV4-1,TRBD1,TRBJ1-1,CASSQEWQGASEAFF,TGCGCCAGCAGCCAAGAGTGGCAGGGGGCCTCTGAAGCTTTCTTT
-,TRBV19,TRBD1,TRBJ1-2,CASSLDRGTNYGYTF,TGTGCCAGTAGCCTGGACAGGGGAACTAACTATGGCTACACCTTC
-,TRBV5-4,-,TRBJ1-3,CASSVDSSGNTIYF,TGTGCCAGCAGCGTCGACAGCTCTGGAAACACCATATATTTT
-,TRBV14,-,TRBJ1-1,CASSQSRTGEAFF,TGTGCCAGCAGCCAATCCCGTACGGGAGAAGCTTTCTTT
-,TRBV2,-,TRBJ2-1,CASSEWGAYNEQFF,TGTGCCAGCAGTGAATGGGGGGCCTACAATGAGCAGTTCTTC
-,TRBV2,TRBD1,TRBJ1-2,CASRGQGGNGYTF,TGTGCCAGCAGGGGTCAGGGGGGCAATGGCTACACCTTC
-,TRBV19,-,TRBJ1-1,CASSTGPVSTEAFF,TGTGCCAGTAGTACAGGGCCAGTGAGCACTGAAGCTTTCTTT
-,TRBV5-1,TRBD1,TRBJ2-1,CASSLAWDRGNNEQFF,TGCGCCAGCAGCTTGGCCTGGGACAGGGGGAACAATGAGCAGTTCTTC
-,TRBV5-1,-,TRBJ2-2,CASSLRHNTGELFF,TGCGCCAGCAGCTTGAGACATAACACCGGGGAGCTGTTTTTT
-,TRBV7-2,-,TRBJ2-3,CANAPQPRDTQYF,TGTGCCAACGCACCCCAACCGAGGGATACGCAGTATTTT
-,TRBV11-2,-,TRBJ2-5,CASSEFLRGTQYF,TGTGCCAGCAGCGAGTTCCTTCGGGGGACCCAGTACTTC
-,TRBV27,TRBD1,TRBJ2-3,CASKWTGAVDTQYF,TGTGCCAGCAAGTGGACAGGGGCCGTAGATACGCAGTATTTT
-,TRBV5-1,TRBD1,TRBJ2-3,CASSLAGTGFGSTDTQYF,TGCGCCAGCAGCTTGGCGGGGACAGGTTTTGGGTCGACAGATACGCAGTATTTT